Shown below are 24 T cell receptor beta chains from a single sample sequenced in a study of blood T cell repertoires in COVID-19. Sequenced by immunoSEQ multiplex PCR; TCRdb stores in-frame clones only, minus some. The sample carries 140,000 to 150,000 clones, 81% recorded once. Material for sequencing was peripheral blood. Receptor source: a human donor in a cohort sampled during active COVID-19.

This chain links TRBV19 with TRBJ1-5; 7 nucleotides line up with TRBD1. Germline CDR1 and CDR2: LNHDA and SQIVND (reference sequence). V lost 7 bases to trimming and J lost 2 bases; unmatched junction nucleotides: 8. The CDR3 is 15 residues long. CDR3 in amino acids: CASTLDRRGNQPQHF. CDR3 coding DNA: TGTGCCAGTACCCTGGACAGGAGGGGCAATCAGCCCCAGCATTTT. Full variable domain (outside the CDR3, taken from reference TRBV19 and TRBJ1-5): DGGITQSPKYLFRKEGQNVTLSCEQNLNHDAMYWYRQDPGQGLRLIYYSQIVNDFQKGDIAEGYSVSREKKESFPLTVTSAQKNPTAFYLCASTLDRRGNQPQHFGDGTRLSIL.

Comment on this clone: Distinct nucleotide sequences in the sample also encode this CDR3. V gene TRBV28 combines with J gene TRBJ2-7, with TRBD1 identical over 8 bases. Germline V gene lookup returns CDR1 MDHEN and CDR2 SYDVKM. The CDR3 length is 15 residues. The V segment lost 4 bases and the J segment 2 bases; nucleotides outside the gene matches: 7. CDR3 protein: CASSSAGTGTYEQYF. For the CDR3, the DNA is TGTGCCAGCAGTTCAGCCGGGACAGGCACCTACGAGCAGTACTTC.

V usage is TRBV21-1 and J usage is TRBJ2-2; the table's D call, TRBD1, has no DNA check behind it. TRBV21-1 is a pseudogene locus. There are 13 residues in the CDR3. In DNA, the CDR3 is TGTGCCTCACCGGGACAAATCCCCGGGGAGCTGTTTTTT. Its translation is CASPGQIPGELFF.

This chain joins TRBV6-6 and TRBJ2-1; 10 nucleotides match TRBD2. V was clipped by 5 bases and J by 16 bases; unmatched bases: 14. This CDR3 has 14 residues. The V gene's germline CDR1 is MNHNY and CDR2 SVGAGI (reference sequence). The CDR3 sequence: CASSQRTSGFGKFF. The CDR3, as DNA: TGTGCCAGCAGTCAAAGGACTAGCGGTTTTGGGAAATTCTTC.

The genes are TRBV27 and TRBJ2-7; 9 nucleotides match TRBD2. Germline trimming cut 5 bases from V and 5 bases from J; bases unmatched to any gene: 16. CDR1 MNHEY and CDR2 SMNVEV come from the germline V gene (reference sequence). The CDR3 totals 17 residues. The CDR3 nucleotides are TGTGCCAGCAGTGTAAACGGCGAGGTTAGCGGGAGAGACGAGCAGTACTTC. It specifies CASSVNGEVSGRDEQYF.

A few counts support this clone. V and J are TRBV28 and TRBJ1-3; D is perhaps TRBD1 (5 bases). CDR1 is MDHEN and CDR2 is SYDVKM in the germline V gene. This CDR3 has 14 amino acids. Trimming cost V 7 bases and J 4 bases, with 14 bases left between them. The CDR3 spells CASTSRQSGNTIYF. CDR3 nucleotides: TGTGCCAGCACGTCGCGACAGTCAGGAAACACCATATATTTT.

The chain links TRBV7-9 to TRBJ2-7, with 11 nucleotides matching TRBD1. The CDR3 contains 15 residues. Germline trimming cut 3 bases from V and 7 bases from J; bases unmatched to any gene: 8. Germline CDR1 is SEHNR and CDR2 is FQNEAQ (reference sequence). CDR3 amino acids: CASSFPGQGAQEQYF. The CDR3 coding sequence is TGTGCCAGCAGCTTTCCTGGACAGGGGGCACAGGAGCAGTACTTC.

This chain uses TRBV19 with TRBJ2-5, with TRBD2 identical over 10 bases. There are 15 residues in the CDR3. Looked up from germline, CDR1 is LNHDA and CDR2 is SQIVND (reference sequence). V was pared by 4 bases and J by 4 bases, with 6 bases of the junction left unmatched. The CDR3 protein is CASSTLGTSAETQYF. The CDR3 DNA reads as TGTGCCAGTAGTACCCTAGGGACTAGCGCAGAGACCCAGTACTTC.

This clone was seen a few times. This rearrangement joins TRBV28 to TRBJ2-7; 7 bases are shared with TRBD1. With V trimmed by 3 bases and J by 3 bases, 8 bases remained unmatched. In germline, CDR1 is MDHEN, CDR2 SYDVKM. This CDR3 is built from 15 residues. The CDR3 DNA reads TGTGCCAGCAGTTTCCTGAGGGGGCTTTTCTACGAGCAGTACTTC. This sequence encodes CASSFLRGLFYEQYF.

The chain uses TRBV27 and TRBJ2-7, with a weak D call TRBD1 (5 bases). Deletions cut 2 bases from V and 3 bases from J, with 14 bases between. This CDR3 has 15 amino acids. CDR1 is MNHEY, CDR2 SMNVEV, per germline (reference sequence). The CDR3 region is CASSLMGRVGYEQYF. The CDR3 DNA reads TGTGCCAGCAGTTTAATGGGCAGGGTGGGCTACGAGCAGTACTTC.

The J gene is TRBJ1-3, the V gene TRBV19; maybe TRBD1 (6 bases). The CDR3 contains 16 residues. Trimming stripped 3 bases from V and 2 bases from J, with 14 bases between. Looked up from germline, CDR1 is LNHDA and CDR2 is SQIVND (reference sequence). The CDR3 sequence: CASSITAGTTGNTIYF. CDR3 bases: TGTGCCAGTAGTATCACAGCCGGGACAACTGGAAACACCATATATTTT.

The gene calls are TRBV9 and TRBJ2-7; 8 bases map to TRBD2. The CDR3 contains 16 residues. Germline V gene sequence: CDR1 SGDLS, CDR2 YYNGEE. V gave up 1 base and J gave up 2 bases; unmatched junction bases: 8. The CDR3 sequence: CASSVPPLAAAYEQYF. CDR3 DNA: TGTGCCAGCAGCGTACCCCCACTAGCGGCTGCCTACGAGCAGTACTTC.

The rearrangement links TRBV3-1 (or the pseudogene TRBV3-2) to TRBJ2-3, with D unclear. V was clipped by 0 bases and J by 0 bases, with 7 bases between them. From germline, CDR1 is LGHDT and CDR2 YNNKEL (reference sequence). The CDR3 is made up of 15 amino acids. CDR3 DNA: TGTGCCAGCAGCCAAGAGCCCGGGAGCACAGATACGCAGTATTTT. This gives the protein CASSQEPGSTDTQYF.

The chain is built from TRBV5-1 and TRBJ2-7; D is possibly TRBD1 (6 bases). V was pared by 0 bases and J by 2 bases, with 9 bases between. Germline values: CDR1 SGHRS, CDR2 YFSETQ. The CDR3 contains 14 residues. This CDR3 reads CASSLVTGPYEQYF. The CDR3 nucleotides are TGCGCCAGCAGCTTGGTGACAGGACCCTACGAGCAGTACTTC. Full variable domain (outside the CDR3, taken from reference TRBV5-1 and TRBJ2-7): KAGVTQTPRYLIKTRGQQVTLSCSPISGHRSVSWYQQTPGQGLQFLFEYFSETQRNKGNFPGRFSGRQFSNSRSEMNVSTLELGDSALYLCASSLVTGPYEQYFGPGTRLTVT.

CDR3 loop: CASSYQTGSGYTF. The DNA of the CDR3 is TGTGCCAGCAGTTACCAGACAGGGAGTGGCTACACCTTC. The V call is TRBV2, the J call TRBJ1-2, with 7 bases that match TRBD1. The CDR3 extends over 13 amino acids. V was pared by 5 bases and J by 7 bases, with 7 bases of the junction left unmatched. Germline-derived CDR1 and CDR2 are SNHLY and FYNNEI.

J is TRBJ1-1 and V is TRBV12-3 or TRBV12-4; D perhaps matches TRBD1 (5 bases). The CDR3 has 12 amino acids. Trimming pared 3 bases from V and 6 bases from J, leaving 8 bases between. CDR3 DNA: TGTGCCAGCAGTTTGACAGCCGCTGAAGCTTTCTTT. Protein product: CASSLTAAEAFF.

The chain combines TRBV6-2 or TRBV6-3 with TRBJ2-7; 8 nucleotides match TRBD2. The germline V gene has CDR1 MNHEY and CDR2 SVGEGT. CDR3 length equals 15 residues. Germline trimming cut 2 bases from V and 2 bases from J; bases unmatched to any gene: 5. The chain's CDR3 is CASSYPTSGTYEQYF. As DNA, the CDR3 is TGTGCCAGCAGTTACCCCACTAGCGGAACCTACGAGCAGTACTTC.

This chain connects TRBV19 to TRBJ2-2; 10 positions match TRBD2. Germline loops: CDR1 LNHDA, CDR2 SQIVND (reference sequence). The V segment lost 7 bases and the J segment 1 base; nucleotides outside the gene matches: 3. The length of the CDR3 is 15 residues. The CDR3 spells CASKGLAMNTGELFF. The CDR3 DNA reads as TGTGCCAGTAAGGGACTAGCGATGAACACCGGGGAGCTGTTTTTT.

This clone came up a few times. The chain is built from TRBV7-8 and TRBJ1-2; weak D call: TRBD1 (5 bases). The CDR3 runs 15 residues. The germline V and J ends were trimmed by 4 bases and 5 bases, with 17 bases remaining between them. Per germline, CDR1 SGHVS and CDR2 FQNEAQ. The CDR3 DNA follows: TGTGCCAGCAGCTCGGCGACAGCCCCCAATTATGGCTACACCTTC. It encodes CASSSATAPNYGYTF.

This chain joins TRBV21-1 and TRBJ2-7; the table's D call TRBD1 went unverified against the DNA. TRBV21-1 constitutes a pseudogene. This CDR3 has 21 residues. CDR3 amino acids: CASSKDGGEGEGQAESYEQYF. CDR3 sequence (DNA): TGTGCCAGCAGCAAAGATGGGGGGGAAGGGGAGGGACAGGCTGAGTCCTACGAGCAGTACTTC.

This clone was counted between two and nine times. This chain links TRBV9 with TRBJ1-2, with no clear D. V was cut by 4 bases and J by 4 bases, with 11 bases left in between. Per germline, CDR1 SGDLS and CDR2 YYNGEE. The CDR3 is 13 amino acids. CDR3 bases: TGTGCCAGCAGCCCTCGAGCCGTCTATGGCTACACCTTC. Protein: CASSPRAVYGYTF.

The V call is TRBV28, the J call TRBJ2-7, with TRBD2 identical over 7 bases. In germline, CDR1 is MDHEN, CDR2 SYDVKM. The CDR3 covers 15 residues. The V and J ends lost 6 bases and 1 base, in that order; junction bases with no gene match: 9. As DNA, the CDR3 is TGTGCCAGCAGGGGGGGAGAAGCGGGATCCTACGAGCAGTACTTC. The encoded protein is CASRGGEAGSYEQYF.

The chain joins TRBV7-2 to TRBJ2-7; tentatively, D is TRBD2 (6 bases). The CDR3 sequence is 14 residues long. Germline lookup yields CDR1 SGHTA and CDR2 FQGNSA. The V end was cut by 2 bases, the J end by 7 bases, with 15 bases between. CDR3 sequence (DNA): TGTGCCAGCAGCTTAAATCGCGGGGTTGGAGAGCAGTACTTC. It is translated as CASSLNRGVGEQYF.

The chain links TRBV11-2 to TRBJ2-7; 15 bases line up with TRBD2. The J segment lost 4 bases and the V segment lost 5 bases, leaving 6 bases of the junction unmatched. The CDR3 loop spans 16 amino acids. The germline V gene has CDR1 SGHAT and CDR2 FQNNGV. The DNA of the CDR3 is TGTGCCAGCAGCACAGGACTAGCGGGAGGGCTATACGAGCAGTACTTC. It is translated as CASSTGLAGGLYEQYF.